The rows below give T cell receptor beta chains drawn from one sample of a study of blood T cell repertoires in COVID-19. The method was immunoSEQ multiplex PCR; TCRdb's version includes in-frame clones alone and lacks a portion of them. The sample records roughly 300,000 clones, roughly 90% being singletons. Sequencing used peripheral blood. These receptors came from a man aged 18 to 30 who had recovered from COVID-19. CDR3s include the opening cysteine and the closing phenylalanine or tryptophan. The D gene is left open where the match is weak. The size of a clone is reported for some rows only, either as once, few or many, or as a class for expanded clones.

.	TRBJ1-5	TRBD1	TRBV11-2	15	TGTGCCAGCAGCTTAGGACAGGGGGCGGGTCAGCCCCAGCATTTT	CASSLGQGAGQPQHF
.	TRBJ2-1	TRBD2	TRBV4-1	17	TGCGCCAGCAGCCAAGATCGGGGCGGGGGGCACTACAATGAGCAGTTCTTC	CASSQDRGGGHYNEQFF
.	TRBJ2-7	TRBD1	TRBV7-9	14	TGTGCCAGCAGCTCCGGGACAGGGAACTACGAGCAGTACTTC	CASSSGTGNYEQYF
.	TRBJ2-1	TRBD2	TRBV27	15	TGTGCCAGCAGTCTAGCGGGAGACGGCTACAATGAGCAGTTCTTC	CASSLAGDGYNEQFF
.	TRBJ1-1	.	TRBV18	15	TGTGCCAGCTCAACCATGGACAGAATGAACACTGAAGCTTTCTTT	CASSTMDRMNTEAFF
.	TRBJ1-1	.	TRBV4-1	17	TGCGCCAGCAGCCCCATCGGACAGCGGCAGGGCAACACTGAAGCTTTCTTT	CASSPIGQRQGNTEAFF
.	TRBJ1-1	.	TRBV20-1	16	TGCAGTGCTAGTATCGGGACACCCGATTGGGGTACTGAAGCTTTCTTT	CSASIGTPDWGTEAFF
few	TRBJ1-4	TRBD1	TRBV7-2	18	TGTGCCAGCAGCTTATTGCGACAGGGTCGTACAACTAATGAAAAACTGTTTTTT	CASSLLRQGRTTNEKLFF
.	TRBJ2-1	.	TRBV12-3/TRBV12-4	12	TGTGCCAGCAGCCGAGTCGCGAATGAGCAGTTCTTC	CASSRVANEQFF
.	TRBJ1-1	.	TRBV18	13	TGTGCCAGCTCCCCGGACAGACTTTTCGAAGCTTTCTTT	CASSPDRLFEAFF
.	TRBJ2-3	.	TRBV10-3	16	TGTGCCATCGGAAGCCGGGAGTTCGGGCAAGGAGATACGCAGTATTTT	CAIGSREFGQGDTQYF
.	TRBJ2-2	TRBD2	TRBV10-3	15	TGTGCCATCAGTGCGGGAGGACTGAACACCGGGGAGCTGTTTTTT	CAISAGGLNTGELFF
.	TRBJ1-1	TRBD1	TRBV4-1	17	TGCGCCAGCAGCCAAATGTTCGGGACAGGGGTGAACACTGAAGCTTTCTTT	CASSQMFGTGVNTEAFF
.	TRBJ2-3	.	TRBV4-2	17	TGTGCCAGCAGCCAAGATTATGGCGGGGAGAACACAGATACGCAGTATTTT	CASSQDYGGENTDTQYF
.	TRBJ1-3	TRBD1	TRBV3-1/TRBV3-2	14	TGTGCCAGCAGCCAAGGGACAGGCCGCAACACCATATATTTT	CASSQGTGRNTIYF
.	TRBJ2-5	TRBD2	TRBV7-7	16	TGTGCTAGCAGCTTAGCCCCGGGACTAGCTGAGGAGACCCAGTACTTC	CASSLAPGLAEETQYF
.	TRBJ2-3	TRBD2	TRBV29-1	14	TGCAGCGTCTCGGGGGGACTAGCGACAGATACGCAGTATTTT	CSVSGGLATDTQYF
.	TRBJ1-2	.	TRBV4-1	15	TGCGCCAGCAGCCAAGATCCCAGGGCAAACTATGGCTACACCTTC	CASSQDPRANYGYTF
.	TRBJ1-1	.	TRBV5-4	15	TGTGCCAGCAGCTTAGGGGATAGCGGGAACACTGAAGCTTTCTTT	CASSLGDSGNTEAFF
once	TRBJ2-7	.	TRBV3-1/TRBV3-2	15	TGTGCCAGCAGCCAAGGATTTAGCGGCACCTACGAGCAGTACTTC	CASSQGFSGTYEQYF
.	TRBJ2-1	.	TRBV5-4	11	TGTGCCAGCAGTCGGGACTCATTGTCGTTCTTC	CASSRDSLSFF
.	TRBJ2-7	TRBD2	TRBV11-2	18	TGTGCCAGCAGCTTAGGACGGACTAGCGGGAGTCAGACCTACGAGCAGTACTTC	CASSLGRTSGSQTYEQYF
.	TRBJ2-7	.	TRBV12-5	13	TGTGCTAGTGGTTTGTCGCAGGAAGACGAGCAGTACTTC	CASGLSQEDEQYF
.	TRBJ2-7	TRBD2	TRBV19	17	TGTGCCAGTAGTATAGATCTTTTCAGGGGCCGGGGGGGCGAGCAGTACTTC	CASSIDLFRGRGGEQYF
.	TRBJ2-5	.	TRBV27	18	TGTGCCAGCAGTTTATTTGGGGTGGAGGGGGCGATCGGAGAGACCCAGTACTTC	CASSLFGVEGAIGETQYF
.	TRBJ1-2	TRBD1	TRBV5-1	15	TGCGCCAGCAGCACACGACAGGGGCGGGAGCATGGCTACACCTTC	CASSTRQGREHGYTF
.	TRBJ1-3	.	TRBV7-9	17	TGTGCCAGCAGCCTAACACAGAGGACAATCTCTGGAAACACCATATATTTT	CASSLTQRTISGNTIYF
.	TRBJ2-2	TRBD1	TRBV5-1	16	TGCGCCAGCAGCTCGGGGACAGGGGGGAACACCGGGGAGCTGTTTTTT	CASSSGTGGNTGELFF
once	TRBJ1-5	.	TRBV19	15	TGTGCCAGTAGGGAAACAGGCCTGGGGAATCAGCCCCAGCATTTT	CASRETGLGNQPQHF
.	TRBJ1-4	TRBD1	TRBV27	16	TGTGCCAGCAGTCTTATCTTCCGGGACAGTAACGAAAAACTGTTTTTT	CASSLIFRDSNEKLFF
few	TRBJ1-2	.	TRBV4-1	14	TGCGCCAGCAGCCAAGATTTGGGCGAGGGAGGCTACACCTTC	CASSQDLGEGGYTF
.	TRBJ1-5	.	TRBV3-1/TRBV3-2	14	TGTGCCAGCAGCCAAAATCTAAGCAATCAGCCCCAGCATTTT	CASSQNLSNQPQHF
.	TRBJ2-1	TRBD2	TRBV7-9	17	TGTGCCAGCAGCTTAGCGACTAGCGGAACCTACAGCGGTGAGCAGTTCTTC	CASSLATSGTYSGEQFF
.	TRBJ1-2	TRBD1	TRBV6-5	13	TGTGCCAGCAGTTCCGACAGGGGGCTCGGCTACACCTTC	CASSSDRGLGYTF
.	TRBJ1-2	.	TRBV12-5	17	TGTGCTAGTGGTTTACTCTCAGGGGCGATCAACCACTATGGCTACACCTTC	CASGLLSGAINHYGYTF
few	TRBJ2-7	TRBD2	TRBV18	17	TGTGCCAGCTCACCACTGGGACTAGCGGGAGGTCGGATCGAGCAGTACTTC	CASSPLGLAGGRIEQYF
.	TRBJ2-7	TRBD1	TRBV7-9	17	TGTGCCAGCAGCTTACTGTGGACAGGGGGATCTCCCTACGAGCAGTACTTC	CASSLLWTGGSPYEQYF
few	TRBJ1-5	.	TRBV19	13	TGTGCCAGTAGTTATCCTCCCAATCAGCCCCAGCATTTT	CASSYPPNQPQHF
.	TRBJ2-2	.	TRBV5-1	14	TGCGCCAGCAGCTTGGTCCGGAACACCGGGGAGCTGTTTTTT	CASSLVRNTGELFF
.	TRBJ1-5	.	TRBV19	14	TGTGCCAGTAGTATTCCCCCCAACAATCAGCCCCAGCATTTT	CASSIPPNNQPQHF